A single sample gave rise to the 32 T cell receptor beta chains below, sequenced in a study of T cells in Graves' hyperthyroidism and ophthalmopathy. RNA transcripts provided the source from which TCR beta CDR3 regions were amplified. The TCR CDR3 first-round RT-PCR relied on the HTBI primer set. TCRdb reprocessed the multiplex PCR reads with MiXCR, giving one entry per CDR3 protein. The sample gives around 600,000 distinct CDR3 sequences, 15% to 19% of which show up once; approximately 7% is in the top ten. Sequences were obtained from blood. The source of these receptors is a woman aged 30 to 39 with Graves' hyperthyroidism.

This clonotype was picked up many times. The V and J genes are TRBV3-1 and TRBJ2-3; 7 bases agree with TRBD2. The germline V gene has CDR1 LGHDT and CDR2 YNNKEL (reference sequence). This CDR3 region has 17 residues. Trimming took 1 base from V and 6 from J; bases not matched to a gene: 13. CDR3 region: CASSQGPFAGVTDTQYF. The CDR3 coding sequence is TGTGCCAGCAGCCAAGGTCCCTTTGCGGGAGTGACGGATACGCAGTATTTT.

This clonotype has at least ten counts. This rearrangement joins TRBV5-1 to TRBJ2-3; the D gene is possibly TRBD1 (6 bases). V was cut by 3 bases and J by 5 bases, with 25 bases left in between. The CDR3 contains 18 residues. The V gene's germline CDR1 is SGHRS and CDR2 YFSETQ. CDR3 in DNA: TGCGCCAGCAGCTACGCCCCATACCTATGGGACAAAGGAGATACGCAGTATTTT. Translating it yields CASSYAPYLWDKGDTQYF. Based on the CDR3 plus reference TRBV5-1 and TRBJ2-3, the full variable domain is KAGVTQTPRYLIKTRGQQVTLSCSPISGHRSVSWYQQTPGQGLQFLFEYFSETQRNKGNFPGRFSGRQFSNSRSEMNVSTLELGDSALYLCASSYAPYLWDKGDTQYFGPGTRLTVL.

This clonotype has at least ten counts. The chain recombines TRBV20-1 with TRBJ2-5, with a possible D match to TRBD2 (7 bases). Germline assignment: CDR1 DFQATT and CDR2 SNEGSKA (reference sequence). V was pared by 3 bases and J by 5 bases, with 19 bases between. The CDR3 covers 15 residues. This chain's CDR3 is CSASRGAGVDETQYF. Here the CDR3 DNA reads TGCAGTGCTAGCCGGGGGGCGGGAGTTGACGAGACCCAGTACTTC.

This clonotype was found a few times. V gene TRBV13 combines with J gene TRBJ2-6; 9 bases fit TRBD1. Germline V gene lookup returns CDR1 PRHDT and CDR2 FYEKMQ (reference sequence). The CDR3 extends over 17 amino acids. Unmatched junction bases numbered 9, after V lost 5 bases and J lost 4 bases. In nucleotides, the CDR3 is TGTGCCAGCAGCCCCGCCGGGACAGGGTTAGGGGCCAACGTCCTGACTTTC. Its translation is CASSPAGTGLGANVLTF.

This clonotype was observed a handful of times. The V and J genes are TRBV4-2 and TRBJ2-3; the match to TRBD2 covers 8 bases. The CDR3 extends over 15 amino acids. Per the germline V gene, CDR1 is LGHNA and CDR2 is YNFKEQ. V gave up 2 bases and J gave up 6 bases; unmatched junction bases: 7. CDR3 region: CASSQSGGGGDTQYF. DNA of the CDR3: TGTGCCAGCAGCCAAAGCGGGGGAGGGGGGGATACGCAGTATTTT.

This clonotype has ten or more counts. The V call is TRBV28, the J call TRBJ1-1; 8 nucleotides line up with TRBD1. In germline, CDR1 is MDHEN, CDR2 SYDVKM. The V and J ends lost 7 bases and 5 bases, in that order; junction bases with no gene match: 15. This CDR3 region has 16 residues. The CDR3 here is CASTKGGRGRRTEAFF. The CDR3 DNA sequence: TGTGCCAGCACCAAAGGGGGCAGGGGGCGCCGGACTGAAGCTTTCTTT.

This clonotype showed up many times. Its ends do not fully match the called genes, so a read error is possible. The chain combines TRBV6-2 or TRBV6-3 with TRBJ2-1; 12 bases are a match to TRBD2. The CDR3 is 16 amino acids. CDR1 is MNHEY and CDR2 is SVGEGT in the germline V gene. The CDR3 DNA reads as TGTGCCAGCAGTGCTGTAGGGACTAGCGGGTGGAATGGGCAGTTCTTC. It specifies CASSAVGTSGWNGQFF.

This clonotype was found many times. The chain carries TRBV29-1 and TRBJ1-1; 7 bases are a match to TRBD1. This CDR3 is 14 amino acids long. Germline V CDR1 and CDR2: SQVTM, ANQGSEA. The junction had 6 bases not matched to a gene; V was cut back by 4 bases and J by 1 base. The CDR3 coding sequence is TGCAGCGTTGCCCCGGGACAGAAGAACACTGAAGCTTTCTTT. This encodes CSVAPGQKNTEAFF.

This clonotype has a handful of counts. The chain uses TRBV5-4 and TRBJ2-3; the D gene is possibly TRBD2 (6 bases). V gave up 3 bases and J gave up 0 bases, with 14 bases separating them. Germline CDR1 SGHNT, CDR2 YYREEE (reference sequence). The CDR3 length is 16 residues. The chain's CDR3 is CASSSGAGASTDTQYF. DNA of the CDR3: TGTGCCAGCAGCTCAGGAGCGGGCGCTAGCACAGATACGCAGTATTTT.

The gene calls are TRBV5-5 and TRBJ1-1, with 7 bases lining up with TRBD1. In germline, CDR1 is SGHKS, CDR2 YYEKEE (reference sequence). V shed 4 bases, J shed 6 bases, and the junction held 6 bases outside the gene matches. The CDR3 has 13 residues. The CDR3 region has the DNA TGTGCCAGCAGCAAAACAGGGGCCCCTGAAGCTTTCTTT. Residues: CASSKTGAPEAFF.

This chain connects TRBV9 to TRBJ2-3, with D unclear. Germline assignment: CDR1 SGDLS and CDR2 YYNGEE. The CDR3 is made up of 17 amino acids. V was shortened by 5 bases and J by 2 bases, with 21 bases between the two germline ends. The CDR3 region is CASSLLRPLGPTDTQYF. CDR3 coding DNA: TGTGCCAGCAGTCTGTTGCGTCCCCTAGGCCCCACAGATACGCAGTATTTT.

In this sample, this clonotype turned up many times. The rearrangement uses TRBV7-9 and TRBJ2-3, with no clear D. CDR1 SEHNR and CDR2 FQNEAQ come from the germline V gene (reference sequence). V was cut by 1 base and J by 2 bases, with 13 bases left in between. The CDR3 consists of 16 residues. The CDR3 here is CASSLVGDGHTDTQYF. DNA of the CDR3: TGTGCCAGCAGCTTAGTGGGCGATGGGCACACAGATACGCAGTATTTT.

The chain carries TRBV20-1 and TRBJ2-3; D is tentatively TRBD1 or TRBD2 (5 bases each). The ends were cut back, 4 bases at V and 5 bases at J, with 13 bases in the middle. Per germline, CDR1 DFQATT and CDR2 SNEGSKA (reference sequence). The CDR3 runs to 13 residues. This CDR3 reads CSAIRGAEDTQYF. Written as DNA, the CDR3 is TGCAGTGCTATTAGGGGAGCGGAAGATACGCAGTATTTT.

J is TRBJ2-1 and V is TRBV25-1; D perhaps matches TRBD1 (6 bases). V lost 2 bases to trimming and J lost 7 bases, with 15 bases between them. There are 15 residues in the CDR3. CDR1 and CDR2 (germline): MGHDK, SYGVNS. CDR3 residues: CASSETSTGRNEQFF. In DNA form, the CDR3 reads TGTGCCAGCAGTGAAACTTCGACAGGAAGGAATGAGCAGTTCTTC.

This chain connects TRBV27 to TRBJ1-5; perhaps TRBD1 as D (5 bases). The V gene lost 5 bases and the J gene lost 15 bases, with 17 bases spanning the gap. The CDR3 extends over 12 amino acids. Germline loops: CDR1 MNHEY, CDR2 SMNVEV (reference sequence). DNA of the CDR3: TGTGCCAGCAGTACGAGGGGTGGGGTTATGCATTTT. This sequence encodes CASSTRGGVMHF.

This clonotype was counted ten times or more. The rearrangement joins TRBV11-2 to TRBJ2-5; perhaps D is TRBD1 or TRBD2 (5 bases each). The CDR3 is 16 residues long. Trimming left V 1 base short and J 5 bases short, with 17 bases between. Germline assignment: CDR1 SGHAT and CDR2 FQNNGV. This CDR3 is CASSLGFWGNDETQYF. In DNA, the CDR3 is TGTGCCAGCAGCTTAGGGTTTTGGGGGAACGACGAGACCCAGTACTTC.

This clonotype was seen more than once but under ten times. V usage is TRBV4-3 and J usage is TRBJ2-1; TRBD2 aligns across 10 bases. In germline, CDR1 is LGHNA, CDR2 YSLEER. The CDR3 extends over 15 amino acids. V lost 2 bases to trimming and J lost 6 bases; unmatched junction nucleotides: 4. The CDR3 here is CASSQSSGSLNEQFF. For the CDR3, the DNA is TGCGCCAGCAGCCAATCTAGCGGGAGTCTCAATGAGCAGTTCTTC.

This clonotype was detected ten times or more. The chain uses TRBV12-3 or TRBV12-4 and TRBJ2-3; D perhaps matches TRBD2 (5 bases). The CDR3 runs to 13 residues. V was pared by 4 bases and J by 4 bases, with 9 bases between. Written as DNA, the CDR3 is TGTGCCAGCAGTTCCACTAGGGCAGATACGCAGTATTTT. Translating gives CASSSTRADTQYF.

This clonotype has only a few counts. V is TRBV19 and J is TRBJ1-5; perhaps TRBD1 as D (6 bases). Germline V gives CDR1 LNHDA, CDR2 SQIVND (reference sequence). This CDR3 is built from 15 residues. V was shortened by 9 bases and J by 1 base, with 16 bases between the two germline ends. CDR3 DNA sequence: TGTGCCAGCACCCAGGGGCAGGGAAGCAATCAGCCCCAGCATTTT. Protein product: CASTQGQGSNQPQHF.

For this clonotype: The CDR3 carries no conserved terminal phenylalanine or tryptophan, so it likely arises from a read error. CDR3 nucleotide sequence: TGTGCCAGCAGCGAAGACAGGGGACAGCCCCAGCATCTT. It translates to CASSEDRGQPQHL. The chain uses TRBV14 and TRBJ1-5; 8 bases are a match to TRBD1. Germline CDR1 and CDR2: SGHDN and FVKESK. The CDR3 covers 13 residues.

This clonotype has more than one count but fewer than ten. The V and J genes are TRBV6-5 and TRBJ2-4; 7 bases align to TRBD2. The trim removed 3 bases at V and 5 bases at J, leaving 7 bases unmatched. The CDR3 length is 15 residues. The germline V gene has CDR1 MNHEY and CDR2 SVGAGI. The CDR3 here is CASSYGRGRENIQYF. CDR3 bases: TGTGCCAGCAGTTATGGGAGGGGCCGGGAAAACATTCAGTACTTC.

The sample holds a few counts of this clonotype. The chain has TRBV18 and TRBJ2-1, with TRBD2 matching over 7 bases. The V gene's germline CDR1 is KGHSH and CDR2 LQKENI. Trimming removed 4 bases from V and 3 bases from J; junction bases left unmatched: 6. This CDR3 has 15 amino acids. CDR3 in DNA: TGTGCCAGCTCACTACAAACTAGCGACTACAATGAGCAGTTCTTC. As protein: CASSLQTSDYNEQFF.

The chain joins TRBV20-1 to TRBJ1-1; D unresolved. V lost 4 bases and J 4 bases, leaving 16 bases between the germline ends. The germline gives CDR1 DFQATT, CDR2 SNEGSKA (reference sequence). This CDR3 is built from 14 residues. CDR3 region: CSATGVDFGTEAFF. The CDR3 DNA reads TGCAGTGCTACCGGCGTGGATTTCGGCACTGAAGCTTTCTTT.

This clonotype appeared many times. The chain recombines TRBV20-1 with TRBJ2-7; TRBD2 aligns across 9 bases. Germline V CDR1 and CDR2: DFQATT, SNEGSKA (reference sequence). Losses at the gene ends were 5 bases for V and 0 bases for J; bases not matched to a gene: 8. The CDR3 runs to 15 residues. CDR3 sequence reads: CSALSTSGSSYEQYF. CDR3 bases: TGCAGTGCTCTCTCGACTAGCGGTAGCTCCTACGAGCAGTACTTC.

This clonotype was counted ten times or more. The genes are TRBV18 and TRBJ1-5; D is perhaps TRBD1 (5 bases). Germline CDR1 is KGHSH and CDR2 is LQKENI. The CDR3 sequence is 15 residues long. V was shortened by 0 bases and J by 2 bases, with 8 bases between the two germline ends. CDR3 amino acids: CASSPPMGGNQPQHF. The CDR3 nucleotides read TGTGCCAGCTCACCACCCATGGGGGGCAATCAGCCCCAGCATTTT.

The genes are TRBV6-1 and TRBJ2-7; 7 bases agree with TRBD1. CDR1 is MNHNS and CDR2 is SASEGT in the germline V gene. With V trimmed by 5 bases and J by 3 bases, 10 bases remained unmatched. This CDR3 comprises 15 residues. CDR3 region: CASSSRQGKGYEQYF. In DNA, the CDR3 is TGTGCCAGCAGTAGCCGACAGGGTAAGGGCTACGAGCAGTACTTC.

This clonotype was observed many times. This rearrangement joins TRBV27 to TRBJ2-1; D is possibly TRBD1 (6 bases). The V end lost 4 bases, the J end lost 5 bases, and 18 bases lay between the germline ends. Germline CDR1 is MNHEY and CDR2 is SMNVEV (reference sequence). The CDR3 runs 16 residues. In DNA form, the CDR3 reads TGTGCCAGCAGTTCGATCGACAGGCTGATTAACAATGAGCAGTTCTTC. The encoded protein is CASSSIDRLINNEQFF.

This clonotype was seen many times. The chain combines TRBV7-9 with TRBJ2-7, with 8 bases fitting TRBD1. J gave up 3 bases and V 2 bases, and 6 bases lay outside the gene matches. This CDR3 region has 15 residues. Germline lookup yields CDR1 SEHNR and CDR2 FQNEAQ (reference sequence). CDR3 coding DNA: TGTGCCAGCAGCTTATACAGGGGGGAGAACTACGAGCAGTACTTC. It translates to CASSLYRGENYEQYF.

As to this clonotype: One end of the junction does not line up with germline, which may come from a read error. J is TRBJ2-2 and V is TRBV5-1; D perhaps matches TRBD2 (6 bases). CDR1 and CDR2 from the germline V gene are SGHRS and YFSETQ. This CDR3 is built from 14 residues. DNA of the CDR3: TGCGCCCGCAGCTTGGAGGGGAACACCGGGGAGCTGTTTTTT. Translating gives CARSLEGNTGELFF.

This clonotype was seen many times. The chain couples TRBV2 to TRBJ2-3; D might be TRBD1 (6 bases). Trimming took 2 bases from V and 1 from J, leaving 13 bases between them. CDR1 and CDR2 from the germline V gene are SNHLY and FYNNEI. This CDR3 has 16 amino acids. The chain's CDR3 is CASSESPPGGTDTQYF. The CDR3 bases are TGTGCCAGCAGTGAATCACCCCCAGGGGGCACAGATACGCAGTATTTT.

The chain combines TRBV6-5 with TRBJ2-2, with D perhaps matching TRBD2 (6 bases). Germline CDR1 and CDR2: MNHEY and SVGAGI. With 2 bases removed from V and 7 bases from J, the gap between germline ends came to 8 bases. The length of the CDR3 is 13 residues. The CDR3 protein is CASSYPGGGELFF. The CDR3 DNA follows: TGTGCCAGCAGTTACCCCGGGGGCGGGGAGCTGTTTTTT.

This clonotype was detected only a few times. This chain connects TRBV20-1 to TRBJ1-2, with 9 bases matching TRBD1. CDR1 is DFQATT, CDR2 SNEGSKA, per germline (reference sequence). This CDR3 has 13 amino acids. The V segment lost 6 bases and the J segment 8 bases; nucleotides outside the gene matches: 10. The CDR3 coding sequence is TGCAGTGCGACCCGGGACAGGGTACAGGGCTACACCTTC. Its translation is CSATRDRVQGYTF.